The 2 T cell receptor beta chains below all came from one sample that was sequenced in a study of blood T cell repertoires in COVID-19. The protocol was immunoSEQ multiplex PCR, while the TCRdb copy is restricted to in-frame clones and leaves out a portion. The sample has a few hundred thousand clones, more than 70% seen once. The sample comprised peripheral blood. Receptors were obtained from a woman aged 40 to 50 who had recovered from COVID-19.

This chain joins TRBV19 and TRBJ2-2; D perhaps matches TRBD1 (6 bases). Between the trimmed V and J ends, which lost 5 bases and 1 base, there was a span of 8 bases. CDR1 and CDR2 (germline): LNHDA, SQIVND (reference sequence). CDR3 length equals 14 residues. CDR3 coding DNA: TGTGCCAGTAGTCCGGGACAGAACACCGGGGAGCTGTTTTTT. Its protein is CASSPGQNTGELFF.

V and J are TRBV7-6 and TRBJ2-5; TRBD2 matches at 10 bases. Unmatched junction bases numbered 5, after V lost 1 base and J lost 3 bases. Germline CDR1 SGHVS, CDR2 FNYEAQ. The CDR3 has 16 residues. CDR3 in amino acids: CASSLGAGGPKETQYF. As DNA, the CDR3 is TGTGCCAGCAGCTTAGGAGCGGGAGGGCCGAAAGAGACCCAGTACTTC.